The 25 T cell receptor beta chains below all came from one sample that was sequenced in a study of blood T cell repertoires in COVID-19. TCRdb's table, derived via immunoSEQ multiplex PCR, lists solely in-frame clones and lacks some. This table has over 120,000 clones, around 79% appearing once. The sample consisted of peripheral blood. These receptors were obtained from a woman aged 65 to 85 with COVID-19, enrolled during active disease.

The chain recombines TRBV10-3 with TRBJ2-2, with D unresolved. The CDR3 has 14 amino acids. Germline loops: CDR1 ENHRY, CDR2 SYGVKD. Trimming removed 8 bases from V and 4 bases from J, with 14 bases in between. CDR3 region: CAIARRDFTGELFF. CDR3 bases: TGTGCCATCGCACGTAGAGACTTCACCGGGGAGCTGTTTTTT.

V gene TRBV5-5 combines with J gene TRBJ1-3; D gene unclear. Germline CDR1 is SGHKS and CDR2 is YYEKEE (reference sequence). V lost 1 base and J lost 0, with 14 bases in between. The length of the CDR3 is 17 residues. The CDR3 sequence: CASSLREVKVSGNTIYF. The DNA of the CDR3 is TGTGCCAGCAGCTTGCGAGAGGTAAAAGTCTCTGGAAACACCATATATTTT.

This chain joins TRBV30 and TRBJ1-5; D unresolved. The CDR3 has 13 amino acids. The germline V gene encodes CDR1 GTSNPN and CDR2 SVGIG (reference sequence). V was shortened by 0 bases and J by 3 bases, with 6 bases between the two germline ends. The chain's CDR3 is CAWSVTPNQPQHF. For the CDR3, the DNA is TGTGCCTGGAGTGTTACACCCAATCAGCCCCAGCATTTT. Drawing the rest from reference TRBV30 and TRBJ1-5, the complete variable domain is SQTIHQWPATLVQPVGSPLSLECTVEGTSNPNLYWYRQAAGRGLQLLFYSVGIGQISSEVPQNLSASRPQDRQFILSSKKLLLSDSGFYLCAWSVTPNQPQHFGDGTRLSIL.

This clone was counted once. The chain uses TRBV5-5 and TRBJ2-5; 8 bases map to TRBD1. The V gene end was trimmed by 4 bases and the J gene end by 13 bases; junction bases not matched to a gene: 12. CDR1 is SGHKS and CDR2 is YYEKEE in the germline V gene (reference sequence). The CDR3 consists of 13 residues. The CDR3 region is CASSPPDRDLRYF. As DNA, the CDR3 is TGTGCCAGCAGCCCTCCGGACAGGGACCTTCGGTACTTC.

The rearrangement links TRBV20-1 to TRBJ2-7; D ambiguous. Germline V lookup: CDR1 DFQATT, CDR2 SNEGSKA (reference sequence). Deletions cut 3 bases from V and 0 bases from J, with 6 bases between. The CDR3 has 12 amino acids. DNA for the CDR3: TGCAGTGCTAGTCCTACCTCCTACGAGCAGTACTTC. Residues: CSASPTSYEQYF.

In DNA form, the CDR3 reads TGTGCCAGCAGCGTAGGATTAGCGGGGTCCTTCACAGATACGCAGTATTTT. Translation gives CASSVGLAGSFTDTQYF. The chain employs TRBV9 and TRBJ2-3; TRBD2 aligns across 8 bases. The trim removed 0 bases at V and 2 bases at J, leaving 8 bases unmatched. Per germline, CDR1 SGDLS and CDR2 YYNGEE. CDR3 length: 17 amino acids.

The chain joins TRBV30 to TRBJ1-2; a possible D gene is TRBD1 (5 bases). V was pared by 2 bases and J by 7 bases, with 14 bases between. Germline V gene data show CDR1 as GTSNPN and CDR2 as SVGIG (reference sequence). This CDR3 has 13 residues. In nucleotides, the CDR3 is TGTGCCTGGAGTAAGGGGCAGGGTGGTGGCTACACCTTC. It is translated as CAWSKGQGGGYTF.

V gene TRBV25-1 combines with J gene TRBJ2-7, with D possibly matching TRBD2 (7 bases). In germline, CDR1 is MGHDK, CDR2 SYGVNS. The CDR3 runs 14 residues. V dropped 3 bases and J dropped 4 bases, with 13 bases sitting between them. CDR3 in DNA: TGTGCCAGCAGTGACTCGGGGGGCGGGTACGAGCAGTACTTC. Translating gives CASSDSGGGYEQYF.

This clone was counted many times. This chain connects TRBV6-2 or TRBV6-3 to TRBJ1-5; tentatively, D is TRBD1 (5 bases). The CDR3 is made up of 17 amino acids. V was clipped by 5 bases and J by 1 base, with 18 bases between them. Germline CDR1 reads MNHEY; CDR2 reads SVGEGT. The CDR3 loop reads CASSTRPRPGSNQPQHF. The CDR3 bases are TGTGCCAGCAGTACCCGACCTCGTCCAGGGAGCAATCAGCCCCAGCATTTT.

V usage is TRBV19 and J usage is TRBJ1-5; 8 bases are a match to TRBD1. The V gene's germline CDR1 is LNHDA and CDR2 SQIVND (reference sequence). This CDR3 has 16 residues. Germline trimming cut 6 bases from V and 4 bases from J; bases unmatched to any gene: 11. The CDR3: CASRPPGQGENQPQHF. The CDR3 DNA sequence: TGTGCCAGTAGGCCTCCCGGACAGGGAGAGAATCAGCCCCAGCATTTT.

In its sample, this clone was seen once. CDR3 bases: TGCGCCAGCAATAGCGGGGGGTCCAAAAACATTCAGTACTTC. Its translation is CASNSGGSKNIQYF. The chain uses TRBV5-1 and TRBJ2-4, with TRBD2 matching 10 bases. The junction had 2 bases not matched to a gene; V was cut back by 6 bases and J by 2 bases. CDR3 length: 14 residues. Looked up from germline, CDR1 is SGHRS and CDR2 is YFSETQ.

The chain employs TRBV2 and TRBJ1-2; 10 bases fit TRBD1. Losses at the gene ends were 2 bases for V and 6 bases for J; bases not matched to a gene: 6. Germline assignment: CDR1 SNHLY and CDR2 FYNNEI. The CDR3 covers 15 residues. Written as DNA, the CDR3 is TGTGCCAGCAGTGAATCTGGTGGGACAGGGGATGGCTACACCTTC. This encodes CASSESGGTGDGYTF.

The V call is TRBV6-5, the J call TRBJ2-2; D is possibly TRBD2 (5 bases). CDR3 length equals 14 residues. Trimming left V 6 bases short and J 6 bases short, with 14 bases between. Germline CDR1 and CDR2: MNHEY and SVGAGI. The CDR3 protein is CASRATSGAGELFF. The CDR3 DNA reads TGTGCCAGCAGAGCCACTAGTGGCGCCGGGGAGCTGTTTTTT.

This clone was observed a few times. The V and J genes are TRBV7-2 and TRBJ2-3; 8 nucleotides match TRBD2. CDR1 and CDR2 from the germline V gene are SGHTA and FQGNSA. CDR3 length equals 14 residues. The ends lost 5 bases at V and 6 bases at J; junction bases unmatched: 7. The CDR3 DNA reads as TGTGCCAGCAGCCGGGGCGGGGGGAAGGATACGCAGTATTTT. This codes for CASSRGGGKDTQYF.

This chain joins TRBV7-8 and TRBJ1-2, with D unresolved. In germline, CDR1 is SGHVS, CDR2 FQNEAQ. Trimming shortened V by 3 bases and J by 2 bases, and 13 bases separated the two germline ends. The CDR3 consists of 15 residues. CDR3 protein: CASSFDEALNYGYTF. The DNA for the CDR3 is TGTGCCAGCAGCTTCGACGAGGCGTTAAACTATGGCTACACCTTC.

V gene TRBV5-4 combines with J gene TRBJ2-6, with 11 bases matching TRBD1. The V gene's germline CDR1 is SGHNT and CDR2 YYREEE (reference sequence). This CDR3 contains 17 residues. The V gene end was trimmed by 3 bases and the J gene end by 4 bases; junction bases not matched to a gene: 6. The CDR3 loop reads CASSSPGQGVGANVLTF. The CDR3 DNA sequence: TGTGCCAGCAGCTCTCCGGGACAGGGGGTAGGGGCCAACGTCCTGACTTTC.

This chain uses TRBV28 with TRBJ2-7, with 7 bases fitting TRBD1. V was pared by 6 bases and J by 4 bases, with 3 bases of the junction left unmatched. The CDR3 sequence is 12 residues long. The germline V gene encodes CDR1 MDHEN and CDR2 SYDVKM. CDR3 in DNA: TGTGCCAGCAGGGGACAGACTTACGAGCAGTACTTC. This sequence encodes CASRGQTYEQYF.

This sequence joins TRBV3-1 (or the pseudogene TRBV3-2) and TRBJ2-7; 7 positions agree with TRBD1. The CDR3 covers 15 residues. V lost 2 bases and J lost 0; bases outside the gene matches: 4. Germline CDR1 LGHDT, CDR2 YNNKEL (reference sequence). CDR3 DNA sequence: TGTGCCAGCAGCCAAAGGGACAGAACCTCCTACGAGCAGTACTTC. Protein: CASSQRDRTSYEQYF.

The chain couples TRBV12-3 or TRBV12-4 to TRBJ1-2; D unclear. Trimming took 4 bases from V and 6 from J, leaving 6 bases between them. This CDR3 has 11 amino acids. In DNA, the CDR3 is TGTGCCAGCAGTTACCAGGATGGCTACACCTTC. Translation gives CASSYQDGYTF.

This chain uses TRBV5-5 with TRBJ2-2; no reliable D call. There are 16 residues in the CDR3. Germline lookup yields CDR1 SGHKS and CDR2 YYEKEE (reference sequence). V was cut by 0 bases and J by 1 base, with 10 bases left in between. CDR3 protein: CASSLELLRNTGELFF. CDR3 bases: TGTGCCAGCAGCTTGGAACTTTTACGGAACACCGGGGAGCTGTTTTTT.

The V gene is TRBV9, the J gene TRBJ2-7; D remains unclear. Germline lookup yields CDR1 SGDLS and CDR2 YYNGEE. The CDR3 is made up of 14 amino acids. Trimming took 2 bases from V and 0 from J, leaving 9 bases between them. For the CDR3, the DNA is TGTGCCAGCAGCGTTAGTGCCGGCTCCTACGAGCAGTACTTC. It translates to CASSVSAGSYEQYF.

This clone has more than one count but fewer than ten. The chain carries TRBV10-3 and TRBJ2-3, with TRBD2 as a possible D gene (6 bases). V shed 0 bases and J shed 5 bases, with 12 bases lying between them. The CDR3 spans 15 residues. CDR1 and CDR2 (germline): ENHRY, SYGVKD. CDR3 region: CAISESPGGRDTQYF. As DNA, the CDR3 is TGTGCCATCAGTGAGTCTCCCGGGGGTCGAGATACGCAGTATTTT.

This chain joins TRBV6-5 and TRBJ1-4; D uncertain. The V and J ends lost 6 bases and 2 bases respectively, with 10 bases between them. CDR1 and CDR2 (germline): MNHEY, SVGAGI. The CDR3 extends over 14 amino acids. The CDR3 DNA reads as TGTGCCAGCAGGGAGACCGGTACTAATGAAAAACTGTTTTTT. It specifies CASRETGTNEKLFF.

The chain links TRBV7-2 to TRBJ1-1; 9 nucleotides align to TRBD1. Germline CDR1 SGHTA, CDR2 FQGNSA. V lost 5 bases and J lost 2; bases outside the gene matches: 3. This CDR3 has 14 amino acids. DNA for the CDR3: TGTGCCAGCAGCCGGACAGGGGTAAACACTGAAGCTTTCTTT. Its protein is CASSRTGVNTEAFF.

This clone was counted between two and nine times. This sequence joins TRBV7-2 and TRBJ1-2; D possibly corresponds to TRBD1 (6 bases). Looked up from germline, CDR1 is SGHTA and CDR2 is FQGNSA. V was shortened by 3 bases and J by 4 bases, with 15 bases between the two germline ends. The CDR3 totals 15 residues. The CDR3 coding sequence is TGTGCCAGCAGCTTCCTAGCAGGGGATGGCTATGGCTACACCTTC. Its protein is CASSFLAGDGYGYTF.